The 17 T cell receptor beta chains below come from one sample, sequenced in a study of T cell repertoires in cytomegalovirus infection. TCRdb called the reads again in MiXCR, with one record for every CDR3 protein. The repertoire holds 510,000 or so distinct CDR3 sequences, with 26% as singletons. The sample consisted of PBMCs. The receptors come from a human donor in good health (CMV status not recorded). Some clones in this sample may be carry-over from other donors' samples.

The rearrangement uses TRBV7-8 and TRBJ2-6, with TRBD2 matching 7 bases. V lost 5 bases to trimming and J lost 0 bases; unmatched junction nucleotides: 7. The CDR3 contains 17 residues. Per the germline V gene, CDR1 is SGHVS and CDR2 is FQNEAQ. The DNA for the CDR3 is TGTGCCAGCAGCGTGGGACTACTTGTCTCTGGGGCCAACGTCCTGACTTTC. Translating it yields CASSVGLLVSGANVLTF.

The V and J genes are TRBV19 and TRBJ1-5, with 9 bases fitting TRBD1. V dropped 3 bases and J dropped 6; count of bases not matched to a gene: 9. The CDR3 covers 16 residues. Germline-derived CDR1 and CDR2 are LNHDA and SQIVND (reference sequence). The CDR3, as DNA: TGTGCCAGTAGTATCACGGGACAGGGTTCTTGTCAGCCCCAGCATTTT. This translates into CASSITGQGSCQPQHF.

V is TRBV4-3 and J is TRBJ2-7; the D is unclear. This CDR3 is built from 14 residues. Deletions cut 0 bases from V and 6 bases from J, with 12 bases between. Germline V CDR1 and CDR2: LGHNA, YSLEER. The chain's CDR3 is CASSQDITICEQYV. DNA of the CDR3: TGCGCCAGCAGCCAAGATATCACGATTTGCGAGCAGTACGTC.

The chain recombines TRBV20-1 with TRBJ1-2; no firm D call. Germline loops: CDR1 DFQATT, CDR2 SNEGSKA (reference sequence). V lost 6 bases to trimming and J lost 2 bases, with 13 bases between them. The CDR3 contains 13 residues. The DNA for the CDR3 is TGCAGTGCACCCGGGAGGGCGAACTATGGCTACACCTTC. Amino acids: CSAPGRANYGYTF.

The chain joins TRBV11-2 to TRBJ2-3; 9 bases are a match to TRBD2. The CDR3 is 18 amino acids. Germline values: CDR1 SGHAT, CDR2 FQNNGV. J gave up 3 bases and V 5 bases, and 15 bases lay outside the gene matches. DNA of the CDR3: TGTGCCAGCAGCACGAGAGGCGATAGCGGGAGAATTACAGATACGCAGTATTTT. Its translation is CASSTRGDSGRITDTQYF.

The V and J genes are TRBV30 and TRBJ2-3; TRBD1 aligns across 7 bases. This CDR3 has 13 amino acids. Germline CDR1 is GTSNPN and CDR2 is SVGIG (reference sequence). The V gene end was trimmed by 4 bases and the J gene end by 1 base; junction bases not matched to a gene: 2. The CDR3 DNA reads TGTGCCTGGAAAAGGGGGCGCACAGATACGCAGTATTTT. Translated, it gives CAWKRGRTDTQYF.

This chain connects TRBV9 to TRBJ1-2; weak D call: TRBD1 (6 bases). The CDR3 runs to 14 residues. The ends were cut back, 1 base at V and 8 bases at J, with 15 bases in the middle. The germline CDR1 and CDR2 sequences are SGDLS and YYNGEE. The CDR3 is CASSVTTGFGGYTF. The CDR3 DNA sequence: TGTGCCAGCAGCGTAACTACAGGGTTTGGAGGCTACACCTTC.

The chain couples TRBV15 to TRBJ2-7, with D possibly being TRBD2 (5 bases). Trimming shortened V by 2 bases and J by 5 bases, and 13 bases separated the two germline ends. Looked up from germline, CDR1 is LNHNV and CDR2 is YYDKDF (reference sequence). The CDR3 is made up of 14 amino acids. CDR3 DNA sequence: TGTGCCACCAGCAGACAGGTTCTCGGGAACGAGCAGTACTTC. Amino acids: CATSRQVLGNEQYF.

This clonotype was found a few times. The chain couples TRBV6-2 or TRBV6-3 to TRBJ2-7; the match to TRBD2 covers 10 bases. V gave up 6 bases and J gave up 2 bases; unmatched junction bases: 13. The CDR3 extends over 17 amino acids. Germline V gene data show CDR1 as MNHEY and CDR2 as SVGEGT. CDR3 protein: CASRDKGLADPTYEQYV. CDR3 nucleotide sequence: TGTGCCAGCAGGGATAAAGGACTAGCGGATCCCACCTACGAGCAGTACGTC.

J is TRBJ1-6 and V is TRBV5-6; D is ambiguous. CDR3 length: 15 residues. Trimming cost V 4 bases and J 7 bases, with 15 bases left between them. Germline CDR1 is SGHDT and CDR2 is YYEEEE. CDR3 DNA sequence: TGTGCCAGCAGCCTCTTGGACTCGGGAAATTCACCCCTCCACTTT. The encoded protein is CASSLLDSGNSPLHF.

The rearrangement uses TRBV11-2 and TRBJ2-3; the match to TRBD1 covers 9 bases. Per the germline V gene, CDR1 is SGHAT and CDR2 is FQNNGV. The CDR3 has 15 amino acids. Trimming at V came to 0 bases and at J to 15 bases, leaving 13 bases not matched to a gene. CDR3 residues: CASSLDLRGTGSVYF. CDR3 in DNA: TGTGCCAGCAGCTTAGACCTTCGTGGGACAGGGAGTGTATATTTT.

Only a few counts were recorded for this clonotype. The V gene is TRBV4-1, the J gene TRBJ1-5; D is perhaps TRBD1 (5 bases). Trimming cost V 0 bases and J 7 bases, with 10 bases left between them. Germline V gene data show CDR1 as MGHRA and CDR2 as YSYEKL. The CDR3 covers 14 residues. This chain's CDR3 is CASSQESGQQPQHF. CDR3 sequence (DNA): TGCGCCAGCAGCCAAGAGTCAGGGCAACAGCCCCAGCATTTT.

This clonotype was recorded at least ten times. CDR3 DNA sequence: TGTGCCAGCAGCAACAGGGAAAGCTACACCTTC. Amino acids: CASSNRESYTF. The rearrangement links TRBV7-2 to TRBJ1-2, with a tentative D call TRBD1 (6 bases). This CDR3 is built from 11 residues. Germline V lookup: CDR1 SGHTA, CDR2 FQGNSA. The ends were cut back, 5 bases at V and 9 bases at J, with 10 bases in the middle.

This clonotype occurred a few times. CDR3 amino acids: CASSLGGYYEQYF. In DNA, the CDR3 is TGTGCCAGCAGTTTAGGGGGATACTACGAGCAGTACTTC. The rearrangement joins TRBV28 to TRBJ2-7, with D perhaps matching TRBD1 or TRBD2 (5 bases each). CDR1 is MDHEN, CDR2 SYDVKM, per germline. Trimming stripped 2 bases from V and 3 bases from J, with 8 bases between. The CDR3 has 13 residues.

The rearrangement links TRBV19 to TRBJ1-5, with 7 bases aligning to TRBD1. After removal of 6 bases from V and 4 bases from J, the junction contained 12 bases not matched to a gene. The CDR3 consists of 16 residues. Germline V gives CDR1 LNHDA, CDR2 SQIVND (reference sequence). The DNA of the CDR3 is TGTGCCAGTAGACTGTTGCAGGGACAGCGGAATCAGCCCCAGCATTTT. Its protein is CASRLLQGQRNQPQHF. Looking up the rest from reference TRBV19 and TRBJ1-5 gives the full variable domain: DGGITQSPKYLFRKEGQNVTLSCEQNLNHDAMYWYRQDPGQGLRLIYYSQIVNDFQKGDIAEGYSVSREKKESFPLTVTSAQKNPTAFYLCASRLLQGQRNQPQHFGDGTRLSIL.

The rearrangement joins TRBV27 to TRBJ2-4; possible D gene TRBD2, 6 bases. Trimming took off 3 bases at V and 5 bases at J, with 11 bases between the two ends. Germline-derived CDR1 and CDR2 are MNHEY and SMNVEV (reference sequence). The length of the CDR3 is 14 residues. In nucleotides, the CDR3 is TGTGCCAGCAGTTTTGGGGGGATTGAAAACATTCAGTACTTC. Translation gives CASSFGGIENIQYF.

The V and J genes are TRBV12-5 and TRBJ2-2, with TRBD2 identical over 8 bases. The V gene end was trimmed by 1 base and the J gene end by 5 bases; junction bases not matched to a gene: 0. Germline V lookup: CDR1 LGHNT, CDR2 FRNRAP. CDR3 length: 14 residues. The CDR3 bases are TGTGCTAGTGGTTTGGGACTAGCGACCGGGGAGCTGTTTTTT. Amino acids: CASGLGLATGELFF.